This T cell receptor (beta chain) was found in a study of pediatric ulcerative colitis. The study's findings and limits: Rectal repertoires separated controls, mild-moderate and acute severe colitis. Ulcerative colitis patients shared more blood-rectal clones than controls. This repertoire reflects total lymphocytes rather than subpopulations like regulatory T cells.

The J segment lost 5 bases and the V segment lost 3 bases, leaving 12 bases of the junction unmatched. The CDR3 loop spans 19 amino acids. Looked up from germline, CDR1 is MGHRA and CDR2 is YSYEKL. Samples were sequenced at Survey level, maximum 500,000 reads. Sequencing was performed with immunoSEQ multiplex PCR; in TCRdb, only in-frame clones are kept and a portion is missing. The sample has roughly 64,000 clones, less than 90% seen once. As for this clone: Its antigen remains unidentified.

Sample: blood. V is TRBV4-1 and J is TRBJ2-1; 14 nucleotides agree with TRBD2. This sequence was found in a boy aged 5-17 years with severe ulcerative colitis. CDR3 sequence: CASSQEGTSGRTGHNEQFF. The CDR3 DNA reads TGCGCCAGCAGCCAGGAAGGGACTAGCGGGAGAACAGGCCACAATGAGCAGTTCTTC.